A few counts support the clone carrying this T cell receptor beta chain. It was with unique molecular identifiers that the TCRbeta library was prepared. Via MiXCR, TCRdb re-called the PCR reads, giving one row per CDR3 protein. The sample records a few hundred thousand distinct CDR3 sequences, 13% being singletons. These data belong to a study of T-cell reconstitution after alpha-beta-depleted transplantation in children. Looked up from germline, CDR1 is MNHNS and CDR2 is SASEGT. Trimming took off 1 base at V and 3 bases at J, with 7 bases between the two ends. The CDR3 runs to 13 residues. This chain connects TRBV6-1 to TRBJ2-7; D is uncertain. The clonotype originates from a human donor who donated a stem cell graft to a child with Fanconi anemia. This material consisted of PBMCs, taken from the stem cell graft. CDR3 residues: CASSEDDNYEQYV. In nucleotides, the CDR3 is TGTGCCAGCAGTGAAGACGACAACTACGAGCAGTACGTC.